Each of the 24 T cell receptor beta chains below was sequenced from the same sample in a study of shared clonotypes between healthy human individuals (dated by TCRdb to 2019 to 2021). Preparation of the library involved the immunoSEQ multiplex PCR assay. Entries here come from immuneACCESS through TCRdb and include only in-frame sequences with V and J called. Some clones fail to appear in such tables; in the studies checked, an unresolved V gene covers under half of the shortfall, and the cause of the remainder is unknown. The sample includes 780,000 or so clones, with approximately 77% observed a single time. Of the sample, less than 2% falls within the top ten clones. Sequenced: memory CD4+ T cells sorted from blood. The sample's cell subset or site label, decoded: CD45RA-negative fraction. The receptors here all came from a woman in her 30s in good health.

The V gene is TRBV10-1, the J gene TRBJ2-7; maybe TRBD1 (6 bases). Germline assignment: CDR1 WNHNN and CDR2 SYGVQD (reference sequence). V lost 2 bases and J lost 3, with 26 bases in between. The CDR3 covers 19 residues. Here the CDR3 reads CASSEPAEVSQGSHYEQYF. The DNA for the CDR3 is TGCGCCAGCAGTGAGCCGGCCGAGGTGAGCCAGGGGTCTCACTACGAGCAGTACTTC.

The gene calls are TRBV5-1 and TRBJ2-5; no definite D call. Deletions cut 4 bases from V and 4 bases from J, with 17 bases between. Germline V gene sequence: CDR1 SGHRS, CDR2 YFSETQ. CDR3 length: 15 residues. CDR3 sequence reads: CASSRLLRFGETQYF. For the CDR3, the DNA is TGCGCCAGCAGCCGCCTCCTAAGGTTCGGAGAGACCCAGTACTTC.

In this sample, this clone turned up a few times. The chain is built from TRBV9 and TRBJ2-3, with a tentative D call TRBD1 (6 bases). The CDR3 length is 13 residues. Germline lookup yields CDR1 SGDLS and CDR2 YYNGEE. V gave up 8 bases and J gave up 1 base, with 11 bases separating them. The CDR3 DNA reads TGTGCCAGATCAGAGGGGGGCACAGATACGCAGTATTTT. Translating gives CARSEGGTDTQYF.

The chain carries TRBV2 and TRBJ1-2; D is unresolved. Germline V gene data show CDR1 as SNHLY and CDR2 as FYNNEI. V was clipped by 6 bases and J by 3 bases, with 14 bases between them. The CDR3 totals 14 residues. The CDR3 protein is CASSPITTDYGYTF. The CDR3 DNA sequence: TGTGCCAGCAGCCCGATTACAACTGACTATGGCTACACCTTC.

The chain is built from TRBV11-2 and TRBJ2-1; D is ambiguous. Germline V CDR1 and CDR2: SGHAT, FQNNGV. Trimming took off 2 bases at V and 8 bases at J, with 16 bases between the two ends. The CDR3 covers 15 residues. This chain's CDR3 is CASSLQIVVSYEQFF. CDR3 sequence (DNA): TGTGCCAGCAGCTTACAGATTGTGGTTAGCTATGAGCAGTTCTTC.

Note on this clone: A junction end diverges from the germline sequence, so it may reflect a read error. The chain is built from TRBV27 and TRBJ2-7, with 8 bases that match TRBD2. This CDR3 region has 10 residues. CDR1 and CDR2 from the germline V gene are MNHEY and SMNVEV (reference sequence). CDR3 amino acids: CASTRLAGNF. CDR3 nucleotide sequence: TGTGCCAGCACCCGGTTAGCGGGAAACTTC.

The CDR3 is CASSAGGHSYEQYF. CDR3 nucleotide sequence: TGTGCCAGCAGCGCTGGGGGACACTCTTACGAGCAGTACTTC. The chain combines TRBV28 with TRBJ2-7; weak D call: TRBD1 (6 bases). Trimming pared 6 bases from V and 4 bases from J, leaving 16 bases between. Germline V gives CDR1 MDHEN, CDR2 SYDVKM. This CDR3 has 14 amino acids.

This rearrangement joins TRBV27 to TRBJ2-7; D is unclear. Germline CDR1 reads MNHEY; CDR2 reads SMNVEV (reference sequence). The CDR3 is made up of 14 amino acids. Trimming shortened V by 5 bases and J by 0 bases, and 11 bases separated the two germline ends. The CDR3 bases are TGTGCCAGCAGTCAGAATCTCGGCTCCTACGAGCAGTACTTC. This translates into CASSQNLGSYEQYF.

The J gene is TRBJ2-3, the V gene TRBV5-1, with 7 bases identical to TRBD1. Germline trimming cut 0 bases from V and 2 bases from J; bases unmatched to any gene: 12. Germline CDR1 SGHRS, CDR2 YFSETQ. The CDR3 runs to 18 residues. CDR3 sequence: CASSLAWGQFKTTDTQYF. The CDR3 nucleotides read TGCGCCAGCAGCTTGGCCTGGGGACAGTTTAAGACCACAGATACGCAGTATTTT.

This clone has only one observation. The CDR3 loop reads CATRAQGSSYEQYF. The CDR3 DNA follows: TGTGCCACGAGGGCACAGGGCTCCTCCTACGAGCAGTACTTC. This chain links TRBV2 with TRBJ2-7, with D possibly matching TRBD1 (6 bases). This CDR3 spans 14 amino acids. Germline V gene sequence: CDR1 SNHLY, CDR2 FYNNEI. Trimming removed 10 bases at V and 0 bases at J, with 16 bases between.

This sequence joins TRBV7-8 and TRBJ2-7; 7 nucleotides match TRBD1. The trim removed 8 bases at V and 4 bases at J, leaving 14 bases unmatched. The CDR3 is 15 residues long. Germline CDR1 reads SGHVS; CDR2 reads FQNEAQ. CDR3: CASARREGGKYEQYF. The CDR3 DNA is TGTGCCAGCGCCCGACGAGAAGGGGGCAAGTACGAGCAGTACTTC.

The chain uses TRBV5-1 and TRBJ1-4, with D hard to call. Looked up from germline, CDR1 is SGHRS and CDR2 is YFSETQ. This CDR3 is 14 amino acids long. The germline V and J ends were trimmed by 4 bases and 7 bases, with 14 bases remaining between them. CDR3 DNA: TGCGCCAGCAGCCCGTCGGGGTTGGCTGAAAAACTGTTTTTT. It yields the protein CASSPSGLAEKLFF. The complete variable domain, with remaining parts taken from reference TRBV5-1 and TRBJ1-4, reads KAGVTQTPRYLIKTRGQQVTLSCSPISGHRSVSWYQQTPGQGLQFLFEYFSETQRNKGNFPGRFSGRQFSNSRSEMNVSTLELGDSALYLCASSPSGLAEKLFFGSGTQLSVL.

As regards this clone: Additional DNA sequences in this sample encode the identical CDR3. The chain joins TRBV6-5 to TRBJ1-1, with a weak D call TRBD1 (6 bases). CDR3 length: 11 residues. Trimming removed 0 bases at V and 10 bases at J, with 6 bases between. The V gene's germline CDR1 is MNHEY and CDR2 SVGAGI. The CDR3 coding sequence is TGTGCCAGCAGTTACTCAGGGGGAGCTTTCTTT. Its protein product is CASSYSGGAFF.

Comment on this clone: This same CDR3 is encoded by further DNA sequences in the sample. The genes are TRBV30 and TRBJ2-7; TRBD1 aligns across 8 bases. CDR3 length: 12 residues. The junction had 3 bases not matched to a gene; V was cut back by 4 bases and J by 4 bases. CDR1 GTSNPN and CDR2 SVGIG come from the germline V gene (reference sequence). CDR3 DNA sequence: TGTGCCTGGACGAGACAGGGGTACGAGCAGTACTTC. It yields the protein CAWTRQGYEQYF.

The V and J genes are TRBV28 and TRBJ2-6; 9 nucleotides match TRBD2. CDR1 is MDHEN, CDR2 SYDVKM, per germline. V lost 2 bases, J lost 0 bases, and 5 bases stayed unmatched. The CDR3 is made up of 18 amino acids. The CDR3 nucleotides read TGTGCCAGCAGTTTAAGACTAGCGGTCCTCTCTGGGGCCAACGTCCTGACTTTC. Amino acids: CASSLRLAVLSGANVLTF.

V usage is TRBV7-9 and J usage is TRBJ2-5, with D unresolved. In germline, CDR1 is SEHNR, CDR2 FQNEAQ (reference sequence). V was clipped by 0 bases and J by 2 bases, with 7 bases between them. The CDR3 runs to 14 residues. The CDR3 DNA follows: TGTGCCAGCAGCTTAGCTATGGGACAAGAGACCCAGTACTTC. This codes for CASSLAMGQETQYF.

The sample holds many counts of this clone. The V and J genes are TRBV11-2 and TRBJ2-1, with D uncertain. The V gene's germline CDR1 is SGHAT and CDR2 FQNNGV. The CDR3 has 14 residues. With 0 bases removed from V and 7 bases from J, the gap between germline ends came to 10 bases. CDR3 sequence reads: CASSLDGWANEQFF. The CDR3 DNA sequence: TGTGCCAGCAGCTTAGATGGATGGGCGAATGAGCAGTTCTTC. Based on the CDR3 plus reference TRBV11-2 and TRBJ2-1, the full variable domain is EAGVAQSPRYKIIEKRQSVAFWCNPISGHATLYWYQQILGQGPKLLIQFQNNGVVDDSQLPKDRFSAERLKGVDSTLKIQPAKLEDSAVYLCASSLDGWANEQFFGPGTRLTVL.

This clone was recorded many times. The CDR3 nucleotides are TGTGCCAGCAGTTTATCCGTACTAGGGGCGGCAGATACGCAGTATTTT. It translates to CASSLSVLGAADTQYF. V is TRBV28 and J is TRBJ2-3; D tentatively fits TRBD1 or TRBD2 (5 bases each). Germline V gives CDR1 MDHEN, CDR2 SYDVKM. The CDR3 loop spans 16 amino acids. Trimming removed 1 base from V and 4 bases from J, with 15 bases in between.

The chain has TRBV7-3 and TRBJ2-7, with 7 bases that match TRBD2. Germline lookup yields CDR1 SGHTA and CDR2 FQGTGA. This CDR3 is built from 13 residues. The junction had 3 bases not matched to a gene; V was cut back by 2 bases and J by 5 bases. The CDR3 loop is CASSLAAGDEQYF. In DNA, the CDR3 is TGTGCCAGCAGCTTAGCGGCGGGAGACGAGCAGTACTTC.

Comments on this clone: Different DNA sequences within this sample yield the same CDR3. The chain employs TRBV6-5 and TRBJ1-1; D unresolved. Germline lookup yields CDR1 MNHEY and CDR2 SVGAGI. Trimming left V 6 bases short and J 0 bases short, with 5 bases between. This CDR3 has 12 residues. CDR3 DNA: TGTGCCAGCAGGACCGTGAACACTGAAGCTTTCTTT. Translation: CASRTVNTEAFF.

This CDR3 reads CASSDQGGRSKAEQYF. CDR3 DNA: TGTGCCAGCAGTGATCAGGGCGGGAGATCAAAGGCCGAGCAGTACTTC. This chain connects TRBV6-1 to TRBJ2-7; 7 nucleotides match TRBD2. J gave up 6 bases and V 3 bases, and 14 bases lay outside the gene matches. The germline V gene has CDR1 MNHNS and CDR2 SASEGT. The CDR3 length is 16 residues.

This clone has just one count. V is TRBV10-3 and J is TRBJ2-1, with 8 bases matching TRBD2. Unmatched junction bases numbered 10, after V lost 3 bases and J lost 0 bases. The V gene's germline CDR1 is ENHRY and CDR2 SYGVKD. The CDR3 is 18 residues long. CDR3: CAISDGLGGRTSYNEQFF. Here the CDR3 DNA reads TGTGCCATCAGTGATGGTCTTGGCGGGAGGACCTCCTACAATGAGCAGTTCTTC.

This clone was seen just once. The rearrangement joins TRBV5-1 to TRBJ2-2; TRBD2 might be the D (6 bases). Germline values: CDR1 SGHRS, CDR2 YFSETQ. The V end was cut by 7 bases, the J end by 1 base, with 11 bases between. The CDR3 covers 14 residues. The DNA of the CDR3 is TGCGCCAGCGGCGGGGTTATGAACACCGGGGAGCTGTTTTTT. As protein: CASGGVMNTGELFF.

The V gene is TRBV11-3, the J gene TRBJ2-1; a possible D gene is TRBD2 (5 bases). This CDR3 is built from 14 residues. With 5 bases removed from V and 7 bases from J, the gap between germline ends came to 15 bases. Germline V gene data show CDR1 as SGHNT and CDR2 as YENEEA. CDR3 amino acids: CASSLGPTGNEQFF. The CDR3 DNA follows: TGTGCCAGCAGCCTCGGGCCGACGGGGAATGAGCAGTTCTTC.